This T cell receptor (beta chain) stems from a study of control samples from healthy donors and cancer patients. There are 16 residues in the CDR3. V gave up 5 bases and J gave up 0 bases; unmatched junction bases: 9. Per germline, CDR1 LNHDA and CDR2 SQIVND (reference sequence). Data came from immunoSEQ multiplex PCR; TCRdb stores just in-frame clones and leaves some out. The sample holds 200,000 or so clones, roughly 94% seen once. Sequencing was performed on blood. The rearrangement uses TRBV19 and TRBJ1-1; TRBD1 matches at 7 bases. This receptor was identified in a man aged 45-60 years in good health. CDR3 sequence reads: CASSVRQGRMNTEAFF. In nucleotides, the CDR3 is TGTGCCAGTAGTGTCCGACAGGGCCGGATGAACACTGAAGCTTTCTTT.